The 31 T cell receptor beta chains listed next were all sequenced from one sample in a study of blood T cell repertoires in COVID-19 (dated by TCRdb to the early 2020s). The library was generated by the immunoSEQ multiplex PCR assay. TCRdb holds this immuneACCESS table with in-frame rearrangements only. Some clones are missing; in checked studies, unresolved V genes explain under half, and the rest has no known cause. Recorded for this sample are 150,000 to 200,000 clones; 90% of them occurred a single time. Around 17% of the sample is taken by the ten largest. The sample was peripheral blood. These receptors came from a man aged 55 to 70 with active or convalescent COVID-19.

The gene calls are TRBV6-4 and TRBJ2-5; maybe TRBD2 (6 bases). This CDR3 comprises 13 residues. Trimming pared 2 bases from V and 4 bases from J, leaving 8 bases between. Germline V gives CDR1 MRHNA, CDR2 SNTAGT. The CDR3 nucleotides read TGTGCCAGCAGTGACCGGCGGGGAGAGACCCAGTACTTC. Translation: CASSDRRGETQYF.

The chain recombines TRBV30 with TRBJ1-1; a possible D gene is TRBD1 (5 bases). The CDR3 consists of 13 residues. The ends were cut back, 2 bases at V and 6 bases at J, with 13 bases in the middle. Germline CDR1 and CDR2: GTSNPN and SVGIG (reference sequence). CDR3 loop: CAWSIPGGAEAFF. The CDR3 nucleotides read TGTGCCTGGAGTATTCCCGGGGGGGCTGAAGCTTTCTTT.

The chain uses TRBV2 and TRBJ2-5, with 9 positions matching TRBD1. V was clipped by 5 bases and J by 5 bases; unmatched bases: 12. Germline V gene lookup returns CDR1 SNHLY and CDR2 FYNNEI. There are 16 residues in the CDR3. In nucleotides, the CDR3 is TGTGCCAGCAGTCAAATCGGGGGACAGGGTATGGAGACCCAGTACTTC. It translates to CASSQIGGQGMETQYF.

This rearrangement joins TRBV27 to TRBJ1-1, with TRBD1 matching over 9 bases. CDR3 length: 15 amino acids. With 2 bases clipped from V and 4 bases from J, the junction kept 5 bases outside the gene matches. Germline-derived CDR1 and CDR2 are MNHEY and SMNVEV (reference sequence). CDR3 amino acids: CASSLDGQGFTEAFF. The CDR3 nucleotides read TGTGCCAGCAGTTTAGACGGACAGGGGTTCACTGAAGCTTTCTTT.

This clone has a single count. The CDR3 spells CSVVRGSSTEAFF. The CDR3 nucleotides read TGCAGCGTCGTCCGGGGAAGTAGCACTGAAGCTTTCTTT. The chain couples TRBV29-1 to TRBJ1-1, with D unclear. V was shortened by 6 bases and J by 4 bases, with 15 bases between the two germline ends. Germline values: CDR1 SQVTM, CDR2 ANQGSEA. This CDR3 contains 13 residues.

This clone was seen just once. This rearrangement joins TRBV19 to TRBJ2-7; 9 bases align to TRBD2. CDR3 size: 16 residues. After removal of 4 bases from V and 2 bases from J, the junction contained 9 bases not matched to a gene. CDR1 and CDR2 from the germline V gene are LNHDA and SQIVND (reference sequence). CDR3 bases: TGTGCCAGTAGTACCCGGGCGCGGGAGGGCCCCTACGAGCAGTACTTC. Protein product: CASSTRAREGPYEQYF.

V is TRBV3-1 (or the pseudogene TRBV3-2) and J is TRBJ1-1; 7 nucleotides agree with TRBD1. The V segment lost 4 bases and the J segment 1 base; nucleotides outside the gene matches: 6. There are 15 residues in the CDR3. Per germline, CDR1 LGHDT and CDR2 YNNKEL (reference sequence). Written as DNA, the CDR3 is TGTGCCAGCAGCCGGGGGACAGAGAAGAACACTGAAGCTTTCTTT. It translates to CASSRGTEKNTEAFF.

The chain carries TRBV5-1 and TRBJ1-6; 11 bases fit TRBD1. The V gene end was trimmed by 4 bases and the J gene end by 9 bases; junction bases not matched to a gene: 3. CDR1 and CDR2 (germline): SGHRS, YFSETQ. This CDR3 is built from 14 residues. In DNA form, the CDR3 reads TGCGCCAGCAGCGCCGGGACAGGGGGTTCACCCCTCCACTTT. As protein: CASSAGTGGSPLHF.

Only one count was recorded for this clone. The chain uses TRBV28 and TRBJ2-7; 8 nucleotides agree with TRBD2. The CDR3 consists of 15 residues. The germline gives CDR1 MDHEN, CDR2 SYDVKM. The junction had 10 bases not matched to a gene; V was cut back by 2 bases and J by 7 bases. In DNA form, the CDR3 reads TGTGCCAGCAGTTTAGCGGGGGGAACAGGTTCGGAGCAGTACTTC. It encodes CASSLAGGTGSEQYF.

The V gene is TRBV5-6, the J gene TRBJ2-5; TRBD2 might be the D (7 bases). There are 15 residues in the CDR3. Germline V gene sequence: CDR1 SGHDT, CDR2 YYEEEE. V lost 3 bases and J lost 2, with 14 bases in between. CDR3 nucleotide sequence: TGTGCCAGCAGCTCCCTACGGGGGGCGCAAGAGACCCAGTACTTC. Translation gives CASSSLRGAQETQYF.

The rearrangement links TRBV5-1 to TRBJ1-1; the match to TRBD1 covers 8 bases. The CDR3 totals 14 residues. In germline, CDR1 is SGHRS, CDR2 YFSETQ. Unmatched junction bases numbered 13, after V lost 4 bases and J lost 11 bases. The CDR3 DNA reads as TGCGCCAGCAGCGGCGGACAGGGAAGGGTGAATGCTTTCTTT. Protein product: CASSGGQGRVNAFF.

J is TRBJ2-1 and V is TRBV4-1; 8 bases fit TRBD2. The germline gives CDR1 MGHRA, CDR2 YSYEKL. After removal of 2 bases from V and 7 bases from J, the junction contained 7 bases not matched to a gene. The CDR3 loop spans 15 amino acids. Here the CDR3 reads CASSQSAGVGNEQFF. The CDR3 DNA sequence: TGCGCCAGCAGCCAATCAGCGGGAGTCGGTAATGAGCAGTTCTTC.

This rearrangement joins TRBV30 to TRBJ1-1; D possibly corresponds to TRBD1 (6 bases). The V gene lost 2 bases and the J gene lost 5 bases, with 21 bases spanning the gap. This CDR3 spans 16 amino acids. CDR1 and CDR2 (germline): GTSNPN, SVGIG (reference sequence). The CDR3: CAWSRVPGQGSTEAFF. The CDR3 DNA is TGTGCCTGGAGTCGCGTCCCGGGCCAGGGGAGTACTGAAGCTTTCTTT.

This rearrangement joins TRBV11-2 to TRBJ1-2; 8 bases map to TRBD1. Per germline, CDR1 SGHAT and CDR2 FQNNGV. This CDR3 is built from 13 residues. With V trimmed by 2 bases and J by 8 bases, 4 bases remained unmatched. In DNA form, the CDR3 reads TGTGCCAGCAGCTTACAGGGGGCGCCGGGCTACACCTTC. It yields the protein CASSLQGAPGYTF. Supplemented by reference TRBV11-2 and TRBJ1-2, the full variable domain reads EAGVAQSPRYKIIEKRQSVAFWCNPISGHATLYWYQQILGQGPKLLIQFQNNGVVDDSQLPKDRFSAERLKGVDSTLKIQPAKLEDSAVYLCASSLQGAPGYTFGSGTRLTVV.

The chain couples TRBV5-1 to TRBJ2-5, with 14 bases aligning to TRBD2. Germline V gene sequence: CDR1 SGHRS, CDR2 YFSETQ. The trim removed 4 bases at V and 4 bases at J, leaving 3 bases unmatched. The CDR3 is made up of 15 amino acids. Here the CDR3 reads CASSLGLAGAETQYF. DNA of the CDR3: TGCGCCAGCAGCCTGGGACTAGCGGGAGCAGAGACCCAGTACTTC.

The V gene is TRBV29-1, the J gene TRBJ2-3; 12 bases line up with TRBD1. With 3 bases clipped from V and 2 bases from J, the junction kept 3 bases outside the gene matches. The germline gives CDR1 SQVTM, CDR2 ANQGSEA. This CDR3 has 15 residues. The chain's CDR3 is CSVEGQGAITDTQYF. CDR3 in DNA: TGCAGCGTTGAGGGACAGGGGGCGATCACAGATACGCAGTATTTT.

This clone was found once. This CDR3 reads CASSFVATNEKLFF. The CDR3 nucleotides read TGTGCCAGCAGTTTTGTAGCAACTAATGAAAAACTGTTTTTT. V and J are TRBV6-5 and TRBJ1-4; no clear D. Trimming removed 4 bases at V and 0 bases at J, with 6 bases between. The CDR3 loop spans 14 amino acids. The germline CDR1 and CDR2 sequences are MNHEY and SVGAGI.

This chain connects TRBV5-1 to TRBJ2-7; D gene uncertain. The CDR3 sequence is 14 residues long. V was trimmed by 3 bases and J by 4 bases, leaving 14 bases between them. Looked up from germline, CDR1 is SGHRS and CDR2 is YFSETQ. CDR3 residues: CASSSPEKSYEQYF. The CDR3 DNA reads TGCGCCAGCAGCTCACCCGAGAAATCATACGAGCAGTACTTC.

The rearrangement uses TRBV6-5 and TRBJ1-1; the D is unclear. The CDR3 covers 13 residues. Germline V gene data show CDR1 as MNHEY and CDR2 as SVGAGI. V was shortened by 6 bases and J by 1 base, with 9 bases between the two germline ends. CDR3 nucleotide sequence: TGTGCCAGCAGCACGACGGGGAACACTGAAGCTTTCTTT. This encodes CASSTTGNTEAFF.

The genes are TRBV3-1 (or the pseudogene TRBV3-2) and TRBJ2-1; the D is unclear. V was pared by 0 bases and J by 2 bases, with 8 bases between. Germline loops: CDR1 LGHDT, CDR2 YNNKEL (reference sequence). CDR3 length: 15 amino acids. The CDR3 DNA reads as TGTGCCAGCAGCCAAGATAGTCTAGCCTACAATGAGCAGTTCTTC. This translates into CASSQDSLAYNEQFF.

The genes are TRBV5-1 and TRBJ2-5; 10 nucleotides align to TRBD1. V lost 4 bases and J lost 2; bases outside the gene matches: 2. Germline-derived CDR1 and CDR2 are SGHRS and YFSETQ. The CDR3 sequence is 14 residues long. In DNA form, the CDR3 reads TGCGCCAGCAGCGGGGGACAGGGGCAAGAGACCCAGTACTTC. It yields the protein CASSGGQGQETQYF.

The genes are TRBV12-5 and TRBJ2-2; TRBD1 matches at 7 bases. Germline-derived CDR1 and CDR2 are LGHNT and FRNRAP. The length of the CDR3 is 15 residues. Losses at the gene ends were 1 base for V and 4 bases for J; bases not matched to a gene: 3. The CDR3 DNA sequence: TGTGCTAGTGGTTTGGAAAGACAGGGCACCGGGGAGCTGTTTTTT. It encodes CASGLERQGTGELFF.

The genes are TRBV12-3 or TRBV12-4 and TRBJ2-7; D is perhaps TRBD1 (6 bases). The length of the CDR3 is 13 residues. V was pared by 6 bases and J by 3 bases, with 12 bases between. CDR3 DNA sequence: TGTGCCAGCAGCCAAAACAGGGACTACGAGCAGTACTTC. Residues: CASSQNRDYEQYF.

This chain joins TRBV7-9 and TRBJ2-2; D perhaps matches TRBD2 (5 bases). Germline V gives CDR1 SEHNR, CDR2 FQNEAQ (reference sequence). This CDR3 spans 13 amino acids. V was clipped by 0 bases and J by 9 bases, with 8 bases between them. This chain's CDR3 is CASSLATGRELFF. The CDR3 DNA sequence: TGTGCCAGCAGCTTAGCGACGGGAAGGGAGCTGTTTTTT.

V and J are TRBV18 and TRBJ2-1; 12 bases are a match to TRBD2. The CDR3 sequence is 13 residues long. Germline V gives CDR1 KGHSH, CDR2 LQKENI. V was pared by 9 bases and J by 6 bases, with 3 bases of the junction left unmatched. CDR3 DNA sequence: TGTGCCAGTAGGACTAGCGGGGTCAATGAGCAGTTCTTC. Translation: CASRTSGVNEQFF.

V usage is TRBV5-1 and J usage is TRBJ2-7, with 10 positions matching TRBD2. Looked up from germline, CDR1 is SGHRS and CDR2 is YFSETQ. Losses at the gene ends were 4 bases for V and 0 bases for J; bases not matched to a gene: 10. The CDR3 contains 17 residues. CDR3 nucleotides: TGCGCCAGCAGCCCTTTCTCCGGGACTAGCGCCTCCTACGAGCAGTACTTC. Its translation: CASSPFSGTSASYEQYF.

The chain couples TRBV10-1 to TRBJ2-7; 7 bases agree with TRBD1. The CDR3 is made up of 15 amino acids. Germline loops: CDR1 WNHNN, CDR2 SYGVQD (reference sequence). V lost 3 bases to trimming and J lost 3 bases; unmatched junction nucleotides: 8. The CDR3 DNA is TGCGCCAGCAGTGAAGGGGACAGTCAAAACTACGAGCAGTACTTC. Amino acid sequence: CASSEGDSQNYEQYF.

V and J are TRBV16 and TRBJ2-7, with D possibly TRBD1 on 5 matching bases. V lost 1 base and J 6 bases, leaving 19 bases between the germline ends. CDR3 size: 16 residues. CDR1 and CDR2 (germline): KGHSY, FQNENV. CDR3 residues: CASSQFVATVGVEQYF. In DNA form, the CDR3 reads TGTGCCAGCAGCCAATTCGTCGCGACAGTAGGGGTCGAGCAGTACTTC.

V is TRBV7-9 and J is TRBJ2-1; D is ambiguous. In germline, CDR1 is SEHNR, CDR2 FQNEAQ (reference sequence). Trimming cost V 2 bases and J 0 bases, with 11 bases left between them. The CDR3 runs to 16 residues. The CDR3 protein is CASSLSSASSYNEQFF. The CDR3 DNA is TGTGCCAGCAGCTTATCGAGCGCTAGCTCCTACAATGAGCAGTTCTTC.

The chain links TRBV19 to TRBJ1-1, with 8 bases matching TRBD1. In germline, CDR1 is LNHDA, CDR2 SQIVND (reference sequence). V shed 4 bases and J 7 bases; nucleotides not matched to a gene: 11. This CDR3 is built from 15 residues. The CDR3 DNA is TGTGCCAGTAGTACCTACTTGACAGGGGAGGATGAAGCTTTCTTT. Its protein is CASSTYLTGEDEAFF.

The chain couples TRBV15 to TRBJ1-6; 10 bases are a match to TRBD1. The CDR3 contains 15 residues. After removal of 1 base from V and 9 bases from J, the junction contained 3 bases not matched to a gene. Germline values: CDR1 LNHNV, CDR2 YYDKDF (reference sequence). Here the CDR3 DNA reads TGTGCCACCAGCAGAGCCGGACAGGGGGTTTCACCCCTCCACTTT. It translates to CATSRAGQGVSPLHF.